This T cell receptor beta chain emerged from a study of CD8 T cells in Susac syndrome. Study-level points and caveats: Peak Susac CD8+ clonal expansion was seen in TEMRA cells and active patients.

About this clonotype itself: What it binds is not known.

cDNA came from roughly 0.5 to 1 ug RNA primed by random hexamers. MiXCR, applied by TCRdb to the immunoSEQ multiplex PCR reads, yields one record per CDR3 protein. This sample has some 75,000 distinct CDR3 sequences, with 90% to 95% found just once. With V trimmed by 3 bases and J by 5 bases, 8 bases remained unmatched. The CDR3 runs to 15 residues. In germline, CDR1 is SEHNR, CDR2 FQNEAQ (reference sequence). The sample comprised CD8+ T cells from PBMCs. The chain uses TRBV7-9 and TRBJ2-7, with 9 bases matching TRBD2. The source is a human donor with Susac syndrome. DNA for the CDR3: TGTGCCAGCAGCTTGTCCGGGACTAGCAGCGACGAGCAGTACTTC. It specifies CASSLSGTSSDEQYF.